The present T cell receptor (beta chain) was sequenced within a study of T-cell memory formation after mild COVID-19. As for the study in general: Clusters of TCRs were largely donor specific. Study-wide findings and caveats: Cross-reactive memory seemingly joined, as some responding clones were found in pre-infection memory.

This clonotype has only a few counts. Its antigen is not known. The conserved closing phenylalanine or tryptophan is absent in this CDR3, likely reflecting a read error. The DNA is left out, because the CDR3 cannot be placed on it with certainty; the CDR3 is given as TCRdb lists it. The CDR3 length is 14 residues, termini included. Germline V CDR1 and CDR2: SGHTA, FQGNSA. TCRdb reprocessed the 5' RACE reads with MiXCR, giving one entry per CDR3 protein. The sample lists about 450,000 distinct CDR3 sequences, about 25% seen once, with less than 15% in the top ten. The chain combines TRBV7-2 with TRBJ1-6; TRBD1 was called by the table and not checked on the DNA. The sequenced material came from PBMCs or a T cell subset sorted from them (not recorded which). The sequence derives from an adult woman who had mild COVID-19 (a few samples of this study predate the infection). Cell type and time point are not known. CDR3 sequence reads: CASSFYRAKEHLDL.